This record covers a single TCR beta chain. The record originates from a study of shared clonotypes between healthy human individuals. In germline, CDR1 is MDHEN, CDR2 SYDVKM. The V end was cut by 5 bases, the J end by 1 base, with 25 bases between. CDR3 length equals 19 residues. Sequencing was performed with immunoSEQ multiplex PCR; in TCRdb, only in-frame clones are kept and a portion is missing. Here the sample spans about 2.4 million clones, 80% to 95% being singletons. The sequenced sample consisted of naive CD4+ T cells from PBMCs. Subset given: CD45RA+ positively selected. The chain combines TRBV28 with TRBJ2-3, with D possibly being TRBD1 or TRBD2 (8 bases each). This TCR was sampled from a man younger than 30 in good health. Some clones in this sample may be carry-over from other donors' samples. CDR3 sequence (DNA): TGTGCCAGCAGTCCCCGGACAGGGAGTAAGACTAGCGGCACAGATACGCAGTATTTT. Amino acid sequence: CASSPRTGSKTSGTDTQYF.